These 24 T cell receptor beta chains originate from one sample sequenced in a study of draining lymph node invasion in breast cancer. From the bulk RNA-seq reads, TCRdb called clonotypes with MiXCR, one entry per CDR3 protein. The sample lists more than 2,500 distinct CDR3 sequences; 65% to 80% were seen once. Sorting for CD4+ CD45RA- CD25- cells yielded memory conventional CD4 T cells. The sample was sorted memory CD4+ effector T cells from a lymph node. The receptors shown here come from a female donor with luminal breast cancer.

The CDR3 sequence: CASNQGGGAKNIQYF. CDR3 coding DNA: TGTGCCAGTAACCAGGGCGGAGGGGCCAAAAACATTCAGTACTTC. V usage is TRBV19 and J usage is TRBJ2-4; a possible D gene is TRBD2 (6 bases). Germline assignment: CDR1 LNHDA and CDR2 SQIVND (reference sequence). This CDR3 is 15 amino acids long. V lost 7 bases and J 1 base, leaving 14 bases between the germline ends.

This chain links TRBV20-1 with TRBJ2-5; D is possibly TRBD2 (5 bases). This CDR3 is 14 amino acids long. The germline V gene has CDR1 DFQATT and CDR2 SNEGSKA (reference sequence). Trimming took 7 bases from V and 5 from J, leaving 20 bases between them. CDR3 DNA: TGCAGTGTTCAACCTACTGGACTGTGGGAGACCCAGTACTTC. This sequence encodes CSVQPTGLWETQYF.

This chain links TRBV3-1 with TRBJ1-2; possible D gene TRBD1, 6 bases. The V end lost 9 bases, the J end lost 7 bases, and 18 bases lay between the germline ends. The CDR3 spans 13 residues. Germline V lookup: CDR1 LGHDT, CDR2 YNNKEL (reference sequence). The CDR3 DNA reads TGTGCCAGTCGCTGGGGGGGCAATAGTGGCTACACCTTC. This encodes CASRWGGNSGYTF.

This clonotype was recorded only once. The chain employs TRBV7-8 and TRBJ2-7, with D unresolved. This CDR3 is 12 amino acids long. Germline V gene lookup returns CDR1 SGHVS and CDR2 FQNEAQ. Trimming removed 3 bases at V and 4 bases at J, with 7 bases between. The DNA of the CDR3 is TGTGCCAGCAGCTTTGTGTTTTACGAGCAGTACTTC. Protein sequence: CASSFVFYEQYF.

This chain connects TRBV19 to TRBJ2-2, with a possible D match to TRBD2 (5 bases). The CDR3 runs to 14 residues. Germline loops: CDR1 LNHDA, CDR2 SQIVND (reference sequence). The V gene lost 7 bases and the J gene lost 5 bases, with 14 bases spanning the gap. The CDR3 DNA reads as TGTGCCAGTAAGGAGGTTGAGAGGACCGGGGAGCTGTTTTTT. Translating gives CASKEVERTGELFF.

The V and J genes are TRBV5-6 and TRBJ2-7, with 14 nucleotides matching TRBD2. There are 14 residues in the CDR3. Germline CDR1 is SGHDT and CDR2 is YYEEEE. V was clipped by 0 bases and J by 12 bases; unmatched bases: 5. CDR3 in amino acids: CASSLVGTSGSTYF. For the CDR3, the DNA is TGTGCCAGCAGCTTGGTGGGGACTAGCGGGAGTACGTACTTC.

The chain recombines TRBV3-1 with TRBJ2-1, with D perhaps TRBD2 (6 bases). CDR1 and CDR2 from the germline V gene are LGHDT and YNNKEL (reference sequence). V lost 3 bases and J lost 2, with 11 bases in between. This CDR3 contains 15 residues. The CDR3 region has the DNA TGTGCCAGCAGCCACGGCGGGATTACCTACAATGAGCAGTTCTTC. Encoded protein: CASSHGGITYNEQFF.

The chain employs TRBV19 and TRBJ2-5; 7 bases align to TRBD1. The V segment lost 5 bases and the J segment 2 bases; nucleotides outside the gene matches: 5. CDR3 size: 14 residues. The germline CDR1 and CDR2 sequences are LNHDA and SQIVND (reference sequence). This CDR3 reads CASSRDSMQETQYF. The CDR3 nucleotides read TGTGCCAGTAGTCGGGACAGCATGCAAGAGACCCAGTACTTC. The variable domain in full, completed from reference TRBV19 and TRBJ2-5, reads DGGITQSPKYLFRKEGQNVTLSCEQNLNHDAMYWYRQDPGQGLRLIYYSQIVNDFQKGDIAEGYSVSREKKESFPLTVTSAQKNPTAFYLCASSRDSMQETQYFGPGTRLLVL.

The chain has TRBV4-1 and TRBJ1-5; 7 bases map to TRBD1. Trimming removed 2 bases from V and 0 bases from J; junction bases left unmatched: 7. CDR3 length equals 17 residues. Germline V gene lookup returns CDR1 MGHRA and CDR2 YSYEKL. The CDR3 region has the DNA TGCGCCAGCAGCCAACAAGGGACAGCTAATAGCAATCAGCCCCAGCATTTT. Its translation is CASSQQGTANSNQPQHF.

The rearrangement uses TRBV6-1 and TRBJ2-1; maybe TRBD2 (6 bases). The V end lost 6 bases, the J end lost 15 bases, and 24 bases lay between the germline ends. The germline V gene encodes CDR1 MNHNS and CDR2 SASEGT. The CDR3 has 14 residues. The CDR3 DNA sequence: TGTGCCAGCAGCCTCACAACCGCCCGGGGGAAGTCGTTCTTC. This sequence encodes CASSLTTARGKSFF.

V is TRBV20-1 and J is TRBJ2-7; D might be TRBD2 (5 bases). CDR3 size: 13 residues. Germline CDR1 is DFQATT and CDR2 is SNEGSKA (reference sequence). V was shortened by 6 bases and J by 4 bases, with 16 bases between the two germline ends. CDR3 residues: CSAKEGIGYEQYF. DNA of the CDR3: TGCAGTGCCAAAGAGGGAATCGGGTACGAGCAGTACTTC.

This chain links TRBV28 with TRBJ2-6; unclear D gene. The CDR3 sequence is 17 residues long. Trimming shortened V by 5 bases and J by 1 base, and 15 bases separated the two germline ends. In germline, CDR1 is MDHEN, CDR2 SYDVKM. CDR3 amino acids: CASSGTGNRSGANVLTF. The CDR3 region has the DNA TGTGCCAGCAGTGGAACTGGGAATCGATCTGGGGCCAACGTCCTGACTTTC.

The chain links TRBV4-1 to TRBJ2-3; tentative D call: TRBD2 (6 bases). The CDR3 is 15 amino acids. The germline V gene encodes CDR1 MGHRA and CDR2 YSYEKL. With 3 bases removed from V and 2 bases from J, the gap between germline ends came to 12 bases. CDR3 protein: CASSHSGHHTDTQYF. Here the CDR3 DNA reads TGCGCCAGCAGCCATAGCGGTCATCACACAGATACGCAGTATTTT.

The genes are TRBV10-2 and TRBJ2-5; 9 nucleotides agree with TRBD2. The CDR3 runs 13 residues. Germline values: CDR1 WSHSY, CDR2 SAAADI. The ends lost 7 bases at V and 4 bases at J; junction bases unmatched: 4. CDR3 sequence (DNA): TGCGCCAGCAATCTTAGCGGGGGAGAGACCCAGTACTTC. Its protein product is CASNLSGGETQYF.

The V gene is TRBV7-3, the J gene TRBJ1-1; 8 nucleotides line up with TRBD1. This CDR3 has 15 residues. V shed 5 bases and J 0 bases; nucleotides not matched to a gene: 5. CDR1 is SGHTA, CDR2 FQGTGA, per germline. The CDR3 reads CASSLDRGMNTEAFF. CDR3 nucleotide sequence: TGTGCCAGCAGCCTCGACAGGGGTATGAACACTGAAGCTTTCTTT.

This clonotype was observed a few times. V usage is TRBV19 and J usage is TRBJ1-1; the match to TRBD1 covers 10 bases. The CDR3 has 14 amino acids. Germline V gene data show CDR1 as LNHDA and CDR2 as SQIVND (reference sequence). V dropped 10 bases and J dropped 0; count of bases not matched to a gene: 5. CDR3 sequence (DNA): TGTGCCACCCGGGACAGGGGTTTGAACACTGAAGCTTTCTTT. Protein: CATRDRGLNTEAFF.

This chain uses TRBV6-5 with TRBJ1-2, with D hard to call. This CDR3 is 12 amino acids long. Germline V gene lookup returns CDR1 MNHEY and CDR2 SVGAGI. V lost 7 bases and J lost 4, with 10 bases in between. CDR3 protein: CASKRDLYGYTF. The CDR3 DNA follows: TGTGCCAGCAAGCGGGATCTCTATGGCTACACCTTC.

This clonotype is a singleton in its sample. CDR3 bases: TGTGCCAGCTCACCAGTACAGAACACTGAAGCTTTCTTT. Translating gives CASSPVQNTEAFF. The chain is built from TRBV18 and TRBJ1-1; D is undetermined. The CDR3 loop spans 13 amino acids. Germline V CDR1 and CDR2: KGHSH, LQKENI. V lost 2 bases to trimming and J lost 1 base, with 5 bases between them.

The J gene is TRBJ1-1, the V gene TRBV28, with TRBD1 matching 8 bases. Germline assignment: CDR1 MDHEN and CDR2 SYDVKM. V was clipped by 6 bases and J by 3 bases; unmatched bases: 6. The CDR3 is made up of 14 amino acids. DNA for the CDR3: TGTGCCAGCAGAACCCTACAGGGGGACACTGAAGCTTTCTTT. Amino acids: CASRTLQGDTEAFF.

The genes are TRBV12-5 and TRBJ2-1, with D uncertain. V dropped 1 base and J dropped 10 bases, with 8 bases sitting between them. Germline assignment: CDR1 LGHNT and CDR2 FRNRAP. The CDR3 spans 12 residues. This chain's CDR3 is CASGLDPPEQFF. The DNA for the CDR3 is TGTGCTAGTGGTTTGGACCCCCCAGAGCAGTTCTTC.

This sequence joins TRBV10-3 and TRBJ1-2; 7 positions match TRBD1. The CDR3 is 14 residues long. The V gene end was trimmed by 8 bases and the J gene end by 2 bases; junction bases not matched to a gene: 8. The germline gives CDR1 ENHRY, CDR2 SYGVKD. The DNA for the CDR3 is TGTGCCATCCTTTCAGGGGGGAGGAACTATGGCTACACCTTC. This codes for CAILSGGRNYGYTF.

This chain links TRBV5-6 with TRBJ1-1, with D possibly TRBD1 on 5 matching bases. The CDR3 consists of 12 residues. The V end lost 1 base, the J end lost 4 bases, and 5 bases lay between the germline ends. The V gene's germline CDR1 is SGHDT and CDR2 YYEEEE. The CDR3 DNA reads TGTGCCAGCAGCTTGCAGGGCACTGAAGCTTTCTTT. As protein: CASSLQGTEAFF.

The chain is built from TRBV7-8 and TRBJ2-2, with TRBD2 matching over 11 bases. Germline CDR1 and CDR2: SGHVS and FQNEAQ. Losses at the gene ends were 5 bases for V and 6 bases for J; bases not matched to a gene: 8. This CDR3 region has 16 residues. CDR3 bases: TGTGCCAGCAGCCCTAGCGGGGGGAATGCGGCCGGGGAGCTGTTTTTT. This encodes CASSPSGGNAAGELFF.

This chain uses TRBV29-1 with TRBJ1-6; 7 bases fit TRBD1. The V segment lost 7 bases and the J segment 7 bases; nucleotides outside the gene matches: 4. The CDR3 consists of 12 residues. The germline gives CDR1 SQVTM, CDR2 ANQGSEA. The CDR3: CSARQGNSPLHF. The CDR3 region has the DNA TGCAGCGCGAGACAGGGAAATTCACCCCTCCACTTT.